Presented here are 30 T cell receptor beta chains from one specimen sequenced in a study of T cells in Graves' hyperthyroidism and ophthalmopathy. There were TCR beta CDR3 regions amplified from RNA transcripts. The HTBI primer set served for first-round RT-PCR of the TCR CDR3. TCRdb reprocessed the multiplex PCR reads with MiXCR, giving one entry per CDR3 protein. The table has some 350,000 distinct CDR3 sequences, about a fifth seen once. The source material was blood. The receptor set was obtained from a woman younger than 35 with Graves' hyperthyroidism.

This chain connects TRBV20-1 to TRBJ1-3; TRBD1 matches 8 bases. V gave up 6 bases and J gave up 0 bases; unmatched junction bases: 4. CDR1 is DFQATT, CDR2 SNEGSKA, per germline (reference sequence). CDR3 size: 14 residues. The CDR3 DNA reads as TGCAGTGCCCCACAGGGGGACTCTGGAAACACCATATATTTT. Its protein is CSAPQGDSGNTIYF.

The chain carries TRBV9 and TRBJ2-5; the match to TRBD2 covers 12 bases. V dropped 3 bases and J dropped 0; count of bases not matched to a gene: 6. This CDR3 spans 17 amino acids. Germline V gives CDR1 SGDLS, CDR2 YYNGEE. The CDR3 DNA is TGTGCCAGCAGCGCAACCACTAGCGGGGGGTACCAAGAGACCCAGTACTTC. Its translation is CASSATTSGGYQETQYF.

Many counts were recorded for this clonotype. In DNA, the CDR3 is TGTGCCAGCAGCCCAGCCGGGACAGCTTCACTAGCCAAAAACATTCAGTACTTC. Translation gives CASSPAGTASLAKNIQYF. This sequence joins TRBV28 and TRBJ2-4, with 7 nucleotides matching TRBD1. The V segment lost 6 bases and the J segment 0 bases; nucleotides outside the gene matches: 14. The CDR3 extends over 18 amino acids. CDR1 MDHEN and CDR2 SYDVKM come from the germline V gene.

This clonotype was observed at least ten times. The gene calls are TRBV11-2 and TRBJ2-5; tentatively, D is TRBD1 (6 bases). CDR3 length: 14 residues. Germline CDR1 is SGHAT and CDR2 is FQNNGV. Trimming took off 6 bases at V and 0 bases at J, with 11 bases between the two ends. CDR3: CASRFDRNQETQYF. CDR3 bases: TGTGCCAGCAGATTCGACAGGAACCAAGAGACCCAGTACTTC.

This clonotype was seen repeatedly, ten times or more. The chain couples TRBV24-1 to TRBJ1-1; possibly TRBD1 for D (5 bases). With 7 bases removed from V and 8 bases from J, the gap between germline ends came to 13 bases. Germline CDR1 KGHDR, CDR2 SFDVKD. CDR3 length equals 12 residues. The CDR3, as DNA: TGTGCCACCAGGGAGTCGGGGGGAGAAGCTTTCTTT. Protein product: CATRESGGEAFF.

This clonotype was observed many times. V and J are TRBV4-2 and TRBJ1-2; D is possibly TRBD1 (5 bases). Germline V gene lookup returns CDR1 LGHNA and CDR2 YNFKEQ. The CDR3 length is 14 residues. V shed 1 base and J shed 1 base, with 7 bases lying between them. In DNA form, the CDR3 reads TGTGCCAGCAGCCAAGGGACAAATAACTATGGCTACACCTTC. This sequence encodes CASSQGTNNYGYTF.

In this sample, this clonotype turned up many times. CDR3 in amino acids: CATSQGLEETQYF. As DNA, the CDR3 is TGTGCCACCAGTCAGGGGTTGGAGGAGACCCAGTACTTC. The chain employs TRBV15 and TRBJ2-5; D might be TRBD1 (6 bases). The CDR3 contains 13 residues. Germline assignment: CDR1 LNHNV and CDR2 YYDKDF (reference sequence). V was shortened by 6 bases and J by 5 bases, with 13 bases between the two germline ends.

This clonotype was found many times. The genes are TRBV6-1 and TRBJ2-7, with D possibly being TRBD2 (7 bases). The length of the CDR3 is 15 residues. Trimming pared 1 base from V and 7 bases from J, leaving 17 bases between. Germline V lookup: CDR1 MNHNS, CDR2 SASEGT. The CDR3 nucleotides are TGTGCCAGCAGTGAAGATGCGGGGGCCACGGGGGAGCAGTACTTC. Translating it yields CASSEDAGATGEQYF.

This chain links TRBV12-3 or TRBV12-4 with TRBJ2-2; a possible D gene is TRBD2 (6 bases). Trimming removed 10 bases from V and 6 bases from J, with 18 bases in between. The CDR3 consists of 14 residues. The CDR3 loop reads CATSPGGGAGELFF. DNA for the CDR3: TGTGCCACTTCGCCCGGGGGAGGCGCCGGGGAGCTGTTTTTT.

Concerning this clonotype: With a much larger clone just one base away, this may be a read error. The gene calls are TRBV15 and TRBJ2-2; a weak D match, TRBD2 (5 bases). This CDR3 is built from 14 residues. Per the germline V gene, CDR1 is LNHNV and CDR2 is YYDKDF (reference sequence). The CDR3 DNA reads as TGTGCCACCAGCAGAGATCGACAAACCGGGGAGCTGTGTTTT. Its translation: CATSRDRQTGELCF.

This clonotype was counted a few times. J is TRBJ2-7 and V is TRBV3-1, with D tentatively TRBD1 (5 bases). Looked up from germline, CDR1 is LGHDT and CDR2 is YNNKEL (reference sequence). The CDR3 loop spans 16 amino acids. The germline V and J ends were trimmed by 0 bases and 2 bases, with 14 bases remaining between them. In DNA, the CDR3 is TGTGCCAGCAGCCAAGAACCAGGTTGGGGCACCTACGAGCAGTACTTC. Translated: CASSQEPGWGTYEQYF.

This chain uses TRBV12-3 or TRBV12-4 with TRBJ2-7; 9 nucleotides align to TRBD1. There are 14 residues in the CDR3. J gave up 10 bases and V 4 bases, and 11 bases lay outside the gene matches. CDR3 in amino acids: CASSSYSGTGRQYF. The CDR3 DNA is TGTGCCAGCAGTTCCTACTCCGGGACAGGGCGACAGTACTTC.

This clonotype was recorded at least ten times. This chain uses TRBV2 with TRBJ2-2; D assignment may be TRBD1 or TRBD2 (6 bases each). The V end lost 1 base, the J end lost 7 bases, and 13 bases lay between the germline ends. This CDR3 comprises 15 residues. Germline values: CDR1 SNHLY, CDR2 FYNNEI. CDR3 amino acids: CASSEEVQGLGELFF. The CDR3 bases are TGTGCCAGCAGTGAAGAGGTACAGGGACTCGGGGAGCTGTTTTTT.

This clonotype was observed at least ten times. The rearrangement links TRBV19 to TRBJ1-1; tentatively, D is TRBD1 (5 bases). Looked up from germline, CDR1 is LNHDA and CDR2 is SQIVND (reference sequence). V was trimmed by 10 bases and J by 4 bases, leaving 22 bases between them. The CDR3 totals 15 residues. The CDR3 DNA is TGTGCCACCTATACGTTCGGACACCAAATCACTGAAGCTTTCTTT. This translates into CATYTFGHQITEAFF. The whole variable domain, remainder taken from reference TRBV19 and TRBJ1-1, is DGGITQSPKYLFRKEGQNVTLSCEQNLNHDAMYWYRQDPGQGLRLIYYSQIVNDFQKGDIAEGYSVSREKKESFPLTVTSAQKNPTAFYLCATYTFGHQITEAFFGQGTRLTVV.

This clonotype has a handful of counts. The germline gene is not matched at one end of the junction; a read error may be the cause. The CDR3 loop reads CASSSLAGGADIKYF. The CDR3, as DNA: TGTGCCAGCAGCTCCTTGGCGGGGGGCGCGGACATTAAGTACTTC. This chain uses TRBV5-6 with TRBJ2-4, with 8 positions matching TRBD2. CDR1 is SGHDT and CDR2 is YYEEEE in the germline V gene. This CDR3 has 15 amino acids.

The chain links TRBV18 to TRBJ1-2; D remains unclear. CDR3 length: 11 residues. The V end was cut by 3 bases, the J end by 6 bases, with 5 bases between. The germline V gene has CDR1 KGHSH and CDR2 LQKENI. The CDR3 loop is CASSPQDGYTF. The DNA for the CDR3 is TGTGCCAGCTCACCTCAGGATGGCTACACCTTC.

This clonotype was detected only a few times. The chain employs TRBV18 and TRBJ1-1; D is unresolved. This CDR3 region has 15 residues. Trimming took off 3 bases at V and 0 bases at J, with 11 bases between the two ends. Germline V gene data show CDR1 as KGHSH and CDR2 as LQKENI. The chain's CDR3 is CASSPQALMNTEAFF. CDR3 in DNA: TGTGCCAGCTCACCCCAAGCTCTCATGAACACTGAAGCTTTCTTT.

This clonotype was counted ten times or more. The gene calls are TRBV4-2 and TRBJ1-5, with 9 bases fitting TRBD1. The length of the CDR3 is 16 residues. Germline assignment: CDR1 LGHNA and CDR2 YNFKEQ. V trimming: 4 bases; J trimming: 6 bases; junction bases outside the gene matches: 10. DNA for the CDR3: TGTGCCAGCAGCCCGAAAGGGACAGGGCCGGGTCAGCCCCAGCATTTT. The encoded protein is CASSPKGTGPGQPQHF.

This clonotype appeared many times. This chain connects TRBV11-1 to TRBJ1-1; tentative D call: TRBD1 (5 bases). The ends were cut back, 3 bases at V and 6 bases at J, with 14 bases in the middle. The CDR3 is made up of 14 amino acids. The V gene's germline CDR1 is SGHAT and CDR2 FQDESV (reference sequence). CDR3: CASSLEGISAEAFF. The CDR3 nucleotides read TGTGCCAGCAGCTTGGAGGGGATCTCGGCTGAAGCTTTCTTT.

This clonotype was counted only a few times. The rearrangement uses TRBV30 and TRBJ2-7, with D possibly TRBD2 on 6 matching bases. The germline gives CDR1 GTSNPN, CDR2 SVGIG (reference sequence). V was clipped by 3 bases and J by 7 bases, with 22 bases between them. The CDR3 is 15 amino acids. The CDR3 reads CAWRPWDSALWEQYF. DNA of the CDR3: TGTGCCTGGAGGCCCTGGGACTCGGCCCTCTGGGAGCAGTACTTC. Based on the CDR3 plus reference TRBV30 and TRBJ2-7, the full variable domain is SQTIHQWPATLVQPVGSPLSLECTVEGTSNPNLYWYRQAAGRGLQLLFYSVGIGQISSEVPQNLSASRPQDRQFILSSKKLLLSDSGFYLCAWRPWDSALWEQYFGPGTRLTVT.

The genes are TRBV3-1 and TRBJ2-7; D ambiguous. Trimming removed 1 base at V and 9 bases at J, with 10 bases between. The V gene's germline CDR1 is LGHDT and CDR2 YNNKEL (reference sequence). The CDR3 extends over 12 amino acids. This CDR3 reads CASSQVGSGQYF. The CDR3 DNA follows: TGTGCCAGCAGCCAAGTTGGATCCGGGCAGTACTTC.

Many counts were recorded for this clonotype. CDR3 sequence: CASCPSPGDTEAFF. DNA for the CDR3: TGTGCCAGCTGCCCCTCCCCGGGGGACACTGAAGCTTTCTTT. This chain uses TRBV6-5 with TRBJ1-1; weak D call: TRBD1 (5 bases). This CDR3 has 14 amino acids. The germline V gene has CDR1 MNHEY and CDR2 SVGAGI. Trimming removed 8 bases from V and 3 bases from J, with 16 bases in between.

This clonotype came up many times. The chain has TRBV5-4 and TRBJ2-2, with TRBD1 as a possible D gene (5 bases). Trimming removed 1 base at V and 6 bases at J, with 19 bases between. The germline gives CDR1 SGHNT, CDR2 YYREEE (reference sequence). The CDR3 covers 17 residues. CDR3 loop: CASSLLFRVGDAGELFF. In DNA, the CDR3 is TGTGCCAGCAGCTTGTTGTTCAGGGTGGGTGATGCCGGGGAGCTGTTTTTT.

This clonotype was counted at least ten times. The rearrangement links TRBV5-1 to TRBJ1-3; weak D call: TRBD1 (5 bases). Between the trimmed V and J ends, which lost 2 bases and 0 bases, there was a span of 12 bases. Germline values: CDR1 SGHRS, CDR2 YFSETQ. The CDR3 is 16 residues long. In DNA form, the CDR3 reads TGCGCCAGCAGCTTACTGGACATCCGCTCTGGAAACACCATATATTTT. Its translation is CASSLLDIRSGNTIYF.

V gene TRBV2 combines with J gene TRBJ1-6; possibly TRBD1 for D (5 bases). This CDR3 region has 16 residues. Germline assignment: CDR1 SNHLY and CDR2 FYNNEI. V gave up 6 bases and J gave up 13 bases, with 25 bases separating them. The CDR3 region has the DNA TGTGCCAGCAGGGAACGACCCGGGACGAGTACCCCCCCCCTCCACTTT. Its protein is CASRERPGTSTPPLHF.

This clonotype was seen ten or more times. This chain links TRBV2 with TRBJ1-2; no clear D. The CDR3 totals 12 residues. Trimming shortened V by 1 base and J by 5 bases, and 5 bases separated the two germline ends. The V gene's germline CDR1 is SNHLY and CDR2 FYNNEI. CDR3 in amino acids: CASSEGKYGYTF. As DNA, the CDR3 is TGTGCCAGCAGTGAAGGGAAATATGGCTACACCTTC.

Details on this clonotype: Given a much more abundant clone one base away, this may be a read error. V and J are TRBV7-9 and TRBJ2-2, with D maybe TRBD2 (6 bases). CDR3 length: 15 residues. Germline assignment: CDR1 SEHNR and CDR2 FQNEAQ (reference sequence). The CDR3: CASSLFSGVTGERFF. The DNA of the CDR3 is TGTGCCAGCAGCTTATTTAGCGGAGTCACCGGGGAGCGGTTTTTT.

The table lists this clonotype with many counts. CDR3 amino acids: CASSEQEATEAFF. CDR3 DNA sequence: TGTGCCAGCAGTGAACAGGAGGCCACTGAAGCTTTCTTT. The V call is TRBV2, the J call TRBJ1-1; no reliable D call. CDR3 length: 13 amino acids. V gave up 2 bases and J gave up 4 bases, with 8 bases separating them. Germline V gene data show CDR1 as SNHLY and CDR2 as FYNNEI.

This clonotype was recorded a few times. The genes are TRBV9 and TRBJ1-1; 7 positions match TRBD1. V trimming: 2 bases; J trimming: 1 base; junction bases outside the gene matches: 11. The CDR3 loop spans 17 amino acids. CDR1 is SGDLS, CDR2 YYNGEE, per germline. The CDR3 loop reads CASSVGWGGTANTEAFF. The DNA for the CDR3 is TGTGCCAGCAGCGTCGGGTGGGGGGGGACAGCGAACACTGAAGCTTTCTTT.

The chain carries TRBV6-1 and TRBJ2-7; 11 bases map to TRBD1. This CDR3 region has 15 residues. V lost 6 bases and J lost 7; bases outside the gene matches: 11. CDR1 is MNHNS and CDR2 is SASEGT in the germline V gene. CDR3 sequence reads: CASSKSRDRGFEQYF. CDR3 DNA: TGTGCCAGCAGCAAGTCCCGGGACAGGGGGTTTGAGCAGTACTTC.